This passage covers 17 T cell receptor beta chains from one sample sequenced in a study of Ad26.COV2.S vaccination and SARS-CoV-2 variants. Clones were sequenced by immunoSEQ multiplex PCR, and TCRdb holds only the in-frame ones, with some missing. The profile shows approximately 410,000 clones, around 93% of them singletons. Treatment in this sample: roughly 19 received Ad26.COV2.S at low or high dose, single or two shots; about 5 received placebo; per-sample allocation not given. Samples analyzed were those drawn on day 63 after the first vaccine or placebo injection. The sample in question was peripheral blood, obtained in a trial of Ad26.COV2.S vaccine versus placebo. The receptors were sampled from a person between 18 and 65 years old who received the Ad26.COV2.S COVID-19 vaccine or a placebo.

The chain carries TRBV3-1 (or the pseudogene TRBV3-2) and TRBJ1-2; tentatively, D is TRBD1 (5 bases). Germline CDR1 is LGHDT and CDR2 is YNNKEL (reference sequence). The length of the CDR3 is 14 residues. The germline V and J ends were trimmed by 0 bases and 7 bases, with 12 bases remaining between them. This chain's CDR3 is CASSQDLGRTGYTF. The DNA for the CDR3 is TGTGCCAGCAGCCAAGACCTGGGACGTACTGGCTACACCTTC.

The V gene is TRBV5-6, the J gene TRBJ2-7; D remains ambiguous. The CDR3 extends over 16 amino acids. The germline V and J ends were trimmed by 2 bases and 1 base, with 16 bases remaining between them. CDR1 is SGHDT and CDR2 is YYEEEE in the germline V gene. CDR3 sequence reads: CASSFRPLFFSYEQYF. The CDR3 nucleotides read TGTGCCAGCAGCTTTCGGCCCCTGTTTTTTTCCTACGAGCAGTACTTC.

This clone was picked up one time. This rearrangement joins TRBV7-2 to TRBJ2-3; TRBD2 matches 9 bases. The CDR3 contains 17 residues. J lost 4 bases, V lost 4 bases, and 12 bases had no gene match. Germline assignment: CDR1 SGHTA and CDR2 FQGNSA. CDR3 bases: TGTGCCAGCAGCTCCACCGGGGGCGGGGGGGCCTCAGATACGCAGTATTTT. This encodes CASSSTGGGGASDTQYF.

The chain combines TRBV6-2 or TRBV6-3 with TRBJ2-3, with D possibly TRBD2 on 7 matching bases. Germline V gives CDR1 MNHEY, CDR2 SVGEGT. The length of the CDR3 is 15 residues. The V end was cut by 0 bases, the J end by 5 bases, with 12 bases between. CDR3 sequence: CASSYSWGGQDTQYF. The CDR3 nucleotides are TGTGCCAGCAGTTACTCTTGGGGGGGCCAAGATACGCAGTATTTT.

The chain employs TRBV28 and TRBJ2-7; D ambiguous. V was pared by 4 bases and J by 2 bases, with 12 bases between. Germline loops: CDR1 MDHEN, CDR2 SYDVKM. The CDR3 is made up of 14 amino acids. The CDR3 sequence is CASSWAGLTYEQYF. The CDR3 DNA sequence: TGTGCCAGCAGTTGGGCAGGTCTTACCTACGAGCAGTACTTC.

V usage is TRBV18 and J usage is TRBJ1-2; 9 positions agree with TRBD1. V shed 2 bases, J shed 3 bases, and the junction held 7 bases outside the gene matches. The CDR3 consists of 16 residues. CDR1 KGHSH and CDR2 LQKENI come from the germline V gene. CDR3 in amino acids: CASSPKDRGLHYGYTF. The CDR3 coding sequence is TGTGCCAGCTCACCAAAGGACAGGGGTTTACACTATGGCTACACCTTC.

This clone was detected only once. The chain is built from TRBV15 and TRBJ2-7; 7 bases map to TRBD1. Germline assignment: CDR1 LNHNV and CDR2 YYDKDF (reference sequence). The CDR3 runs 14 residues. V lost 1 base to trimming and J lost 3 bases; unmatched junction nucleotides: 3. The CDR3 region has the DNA TGTGCCACCAGCAGAGGACAGGGCGTCTACGAGCAGTACTTC. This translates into CATSRGQGVYEQYF.

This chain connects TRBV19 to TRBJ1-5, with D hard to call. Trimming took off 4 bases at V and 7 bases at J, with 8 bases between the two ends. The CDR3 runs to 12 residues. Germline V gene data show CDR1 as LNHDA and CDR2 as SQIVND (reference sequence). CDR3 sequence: CASSTDQQPQHF. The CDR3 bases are TGTGCCAGTAGTACGGATCAACAGCCCCAGCATTTT.

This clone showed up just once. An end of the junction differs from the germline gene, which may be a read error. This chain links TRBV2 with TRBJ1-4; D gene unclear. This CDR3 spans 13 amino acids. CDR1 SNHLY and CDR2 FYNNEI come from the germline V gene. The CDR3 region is CASSEALRPYGQF. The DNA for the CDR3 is TGTGCCAGCAGTGAAGCGCTTCGGCCCTATGGTCAGTTT.

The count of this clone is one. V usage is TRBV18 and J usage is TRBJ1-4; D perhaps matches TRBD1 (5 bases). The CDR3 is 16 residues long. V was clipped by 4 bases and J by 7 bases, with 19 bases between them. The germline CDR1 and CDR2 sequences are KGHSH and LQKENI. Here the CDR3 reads CASSRQSRSASEKLFF. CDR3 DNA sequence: TGTGCCAGCTCACGACAGTCTAGATCCGCTAGTGAAAAACTGTTTTTT.

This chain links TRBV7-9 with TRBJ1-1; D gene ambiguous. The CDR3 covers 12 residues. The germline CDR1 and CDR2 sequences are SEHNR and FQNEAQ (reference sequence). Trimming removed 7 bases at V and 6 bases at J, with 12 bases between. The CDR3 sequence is CASTSPSAEAFF. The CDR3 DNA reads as TGTGCCAGCACCTCTCCTAGCGCTGAAGCTTTCTTT.

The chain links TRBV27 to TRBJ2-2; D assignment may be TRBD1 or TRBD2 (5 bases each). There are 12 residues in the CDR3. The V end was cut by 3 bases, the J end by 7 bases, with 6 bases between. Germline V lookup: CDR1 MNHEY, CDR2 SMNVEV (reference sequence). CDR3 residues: CASSLRGGELFF. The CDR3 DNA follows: TGTGCCAGCAGTTTGAGGGGCGGGGAGCTGTTTTTT.

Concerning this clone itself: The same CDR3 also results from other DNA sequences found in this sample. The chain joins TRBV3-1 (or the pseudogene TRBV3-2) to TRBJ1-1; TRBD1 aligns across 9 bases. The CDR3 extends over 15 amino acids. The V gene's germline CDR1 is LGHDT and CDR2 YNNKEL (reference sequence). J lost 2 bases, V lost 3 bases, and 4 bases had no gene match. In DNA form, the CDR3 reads TGTGCCAGCAGCCATTGGGGACAGGGAAACACTGAAGCTTTCTTT. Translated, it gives CASSHWGQGNTEAFF.

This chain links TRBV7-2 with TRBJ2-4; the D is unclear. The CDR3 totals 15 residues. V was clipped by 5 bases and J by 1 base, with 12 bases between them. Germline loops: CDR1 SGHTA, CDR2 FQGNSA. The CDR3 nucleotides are TGTGCCAGCAGCCCCCTTTTGTTGGCCAAAAACATTCAGTACTTC. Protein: CASSPLLLAKNIQYF.

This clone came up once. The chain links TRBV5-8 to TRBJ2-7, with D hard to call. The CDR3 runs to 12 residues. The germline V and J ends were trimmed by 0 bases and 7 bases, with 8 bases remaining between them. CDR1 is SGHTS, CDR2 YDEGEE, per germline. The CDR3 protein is CASSLGVFEQYF. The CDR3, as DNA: TGTGCCAGCAGCTTGGGAGTGTTTGAGCAGTACTTC.

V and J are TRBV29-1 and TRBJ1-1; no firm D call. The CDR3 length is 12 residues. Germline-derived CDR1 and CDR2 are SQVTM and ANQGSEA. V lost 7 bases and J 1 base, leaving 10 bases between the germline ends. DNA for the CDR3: TGCAGCGCCCGACCGGCGAACACTGAAGCTTTCTTT. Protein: CSARPANTEAFF.

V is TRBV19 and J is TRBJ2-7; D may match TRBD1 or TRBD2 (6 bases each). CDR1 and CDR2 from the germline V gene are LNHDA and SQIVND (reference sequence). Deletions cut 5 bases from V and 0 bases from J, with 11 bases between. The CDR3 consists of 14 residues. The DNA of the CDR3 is TGTGCCAGTAGTTGGGGGGCCCTCTCCTACGAGCAGTACTTC. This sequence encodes CASSWGALSYEQYF.